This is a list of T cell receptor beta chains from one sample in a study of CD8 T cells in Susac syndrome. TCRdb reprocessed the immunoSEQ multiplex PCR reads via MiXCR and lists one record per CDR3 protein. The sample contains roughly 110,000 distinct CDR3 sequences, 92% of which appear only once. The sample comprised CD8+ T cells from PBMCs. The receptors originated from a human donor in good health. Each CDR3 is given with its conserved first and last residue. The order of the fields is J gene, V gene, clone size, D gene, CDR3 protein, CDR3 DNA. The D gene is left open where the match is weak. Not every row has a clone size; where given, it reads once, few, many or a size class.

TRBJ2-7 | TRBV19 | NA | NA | CAKQDLRYEQYF | TGTGCCAAACAGGATCTACGCTACGAGCAGTACTTC
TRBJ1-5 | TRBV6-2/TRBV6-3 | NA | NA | CASSYLGGGQPQHF | TGTGCCAGCAGTTACCTGGGAGGCGGGCAGCCCCAGCATTTT
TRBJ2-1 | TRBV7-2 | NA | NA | CASTYPGNEQFF | TGTGCCAGCACCTACCCGGGTAATGAGCAGTTCTTC
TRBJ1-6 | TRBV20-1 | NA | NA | CSARDRSRGASPLHF | TGCAGTGCTAGAGATCGGAGCCGGGGGGCCTCACCCCTCCACTTT
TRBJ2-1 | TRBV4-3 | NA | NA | CASSTGLANEQFF | TGCGCCAGCAGCACGGGACTCGCCAATGAGCAGTTCTTC
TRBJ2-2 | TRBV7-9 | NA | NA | CASSLLHRANTGELFF | TGTGCCAGCAGCTTACTCCACAGAGCGAACACCGGGGAGCTGTTTTTT
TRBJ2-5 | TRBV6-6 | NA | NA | CASLQMETQYF | TGTGCCAGCTTGCAGATGGAGACCCAGTACTTC
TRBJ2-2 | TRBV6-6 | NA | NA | CASSYPRQTNTGELFF | TGTGCCAGCAGTTACCCCAGACAGACGAACACCGGGGAGCTGTTTTTT
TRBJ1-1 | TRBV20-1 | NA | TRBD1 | CSGTDRGGTEAFF | TGCAGTGGAACGGACAGGGGCGGCACTGAAGCTTTCTTT
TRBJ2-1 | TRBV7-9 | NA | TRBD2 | CASSFLQREKSYNEQFF | TGTGCCAGCAGCTTCCTCCAGCGGGAAAAATCTTACAATGAGCAGTTCTTC
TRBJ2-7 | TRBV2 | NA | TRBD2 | CASSGGTSGLYEQYF | TGTGCCAGCAGCGGGGGGACTAGCGGACTTTACGAGCAGTACTTC
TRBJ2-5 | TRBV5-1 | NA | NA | CASSFGRGRQETQYF | TGCGCCAGCAGCTTTGGCAGGGGGAGGCAAGAGACCCAGTACTTC
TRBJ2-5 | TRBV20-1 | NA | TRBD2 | CSALAAAETQYF | TGCAGTGCTCTAGCGGCAGCGGAGACCCAGTACTTC
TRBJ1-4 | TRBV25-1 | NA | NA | CASSEWGGPEKLFF | TGTGCCAGCAGTGAATGGGGGGGACCGGAAAAACTGTTTTTT
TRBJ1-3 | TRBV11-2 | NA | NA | CASSPDGYSGNTIYF | TGTGCCAGCAGCCCTGACGGGTACTCTGGAAACACCATATATTTT
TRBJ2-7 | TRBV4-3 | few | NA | CASSQVDGREQYF | TGCGCCAGCAGCCAAGTTGACGGACGCGAGCAGTACTTC
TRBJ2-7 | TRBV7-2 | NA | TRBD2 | CASTFAGESYEQYF | TGTGCCAGCACCTTCGCGGGAGAGAGCTACGAGCAGTACTTC
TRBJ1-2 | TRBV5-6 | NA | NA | CASSPVDNYGYTF | TGTGCCAGCAGCCCGGTGGATAACTATGGCTACACCTTC
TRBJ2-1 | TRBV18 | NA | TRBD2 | CASSGTREGEQFF | TGTGCCAGCTCAGGTACCCGGGAGGGCGAGCAGTTCTTC
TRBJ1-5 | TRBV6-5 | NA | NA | CASSLTVGNQPQHF | TGTGCCAGCAGTTTGACCGTCGGCAATCAGCCCCAGCATTTT
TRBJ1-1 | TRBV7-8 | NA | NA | CASSRYRSNTEAFF | TGTGCCAGCAGCAGATACAGGAGTAACACTGAAGCTTTCTTT
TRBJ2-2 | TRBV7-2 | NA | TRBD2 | CASIRLAVNTGELFF | TGTGCCAGCATCCGACTAGCGGTGAACACCGGGGAGCTGTTTTTT
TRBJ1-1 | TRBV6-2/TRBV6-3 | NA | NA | CASSYIPSTTEAFF | TGTGCCAGCAGTTACATCCCGAGTACCACTGAAGCTTTCTTT
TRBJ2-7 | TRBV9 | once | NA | CASSVTGTYEEQYF | TGTGCCAGCAGCGTGACAGGCACCTACGAGGAGCAGTACTTC
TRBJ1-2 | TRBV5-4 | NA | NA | CASSPRRAQDGYTF | TGTGCCAGCAGCCCGCGACGGGCCCAGGATGGCTACACCTTC
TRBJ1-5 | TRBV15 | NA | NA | CATSISSGGVANQPQHF | TGTGCCACCAGCATAAGTAGTGGAGGGGTAGCCAATCAGCCCCAGCATTTT
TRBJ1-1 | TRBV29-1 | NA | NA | CSVFGNRGNTEAFF | TGCAGCGTTTTTGGAAACCGGGGGAACACTGAAGCTTTCTTT
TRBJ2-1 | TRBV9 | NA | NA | CASSATGSYNEQFF | TGTGCCAGCAGCGCCACAGGTTCCTACAATGAGCAGTTCTTC
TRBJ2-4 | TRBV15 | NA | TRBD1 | CATSITKGTVLAKNIQYF | TGTGCCACCAGCATCACTAAAGGGACAGTCCTAGCCAAAAACATTCAGTACTTC